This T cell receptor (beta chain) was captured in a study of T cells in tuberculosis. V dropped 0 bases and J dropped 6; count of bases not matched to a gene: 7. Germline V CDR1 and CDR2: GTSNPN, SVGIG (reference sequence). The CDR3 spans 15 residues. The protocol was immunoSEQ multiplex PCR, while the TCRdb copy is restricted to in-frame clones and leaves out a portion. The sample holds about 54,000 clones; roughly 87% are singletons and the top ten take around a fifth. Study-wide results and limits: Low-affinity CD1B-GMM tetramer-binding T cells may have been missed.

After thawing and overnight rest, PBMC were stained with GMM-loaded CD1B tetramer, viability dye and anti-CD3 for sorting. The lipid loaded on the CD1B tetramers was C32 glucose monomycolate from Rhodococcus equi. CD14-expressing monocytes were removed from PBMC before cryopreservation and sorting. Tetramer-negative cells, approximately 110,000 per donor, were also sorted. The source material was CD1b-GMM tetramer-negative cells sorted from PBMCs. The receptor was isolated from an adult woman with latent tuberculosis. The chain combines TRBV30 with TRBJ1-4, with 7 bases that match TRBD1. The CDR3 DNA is TGTGCCTGGAGTGTTAGAGGGGGCACCCATGAAAAACTGTTTTTT. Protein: CAWSVRGGTHEKLFF.